The rows below give T cell receptor beta chains drawn from one sample of a study of OX40 agonist ivuxolimab in advanced cancers. The repertoire was sequenced with immunoSEQ multiplex PCR; TCRdb's copy has only in-frame clones and lacks some. Counted here are tens of thousands of clones, about 90% occurring once; the ten biggest clones make up 3% to 4.5%. Sample: CD4+ or CD8+ T cells sorted from blood, taken in a trial of the OX40 agonist ivuxolimab. The origin of the receptors is an adult with an advanced solid tumor such as melanoma, head and neck, liver or kidney cancer. Both conserved end residues are part of each CDR3. The D gene is left open where the match is weak. Clone size, where shown, is once, few, many, or a class for clones that have expanded.

abundance	j_gene	v_gene	d_gene	CDR3nt	CDR3aa
NA	TRBJ2-1	TRBV29-1	NA	TGCAGCGCTAAGTTGGGGGCGGGTGAGCAGTTCTTC	CSAKLGAGEQFF
NA	TRBJ2-1	TRBV9	NA	TGTGCCAGCAGCGCCTACGGGGCGCGGGAGCAGTTCTTC	CASSAYGAREQFF
once	TRBJ2-1	TRBV29-1	TRBD2	TGCAGCGTTGAAGACAGGGAGGGGTACAATGAGCAGTTCTTC	CSVEDREGYNEQFF
NA	TRBJ2-2	TRBV29-1	NA	TGCAGCGTTACCGGGAACACCGGGGAGCTGTTTTTT	CSVTGNTGELFF
NA	TRBJ2-7	TRBV5-8	NA	TGTGCCAGCAGCTTGGGGGACAACTCCTACGAGCAGTACTTC	CASSLGDNSYEQYF
NA	TRBJ2-3	TRBV2	TRBD1	TGTGCCAGCATCGGGCAGGGGGCAACAGATACGCAGTATTTT	CASIGQGATDTQYF
NA	TRBJ2-7	TRBV29-1	TRBD2	TGCAGCGTTGAAGGCCTAGCGGGGTCCTACGAGCAGTACTTC	CSVEGLAGSYEQYF
NA	TRBJ2-1	TRBV7-7	TRBD1	TGTGCCAGCAGCCCCCGGACAGGGACTCCTTACAATGAGCAGTTCTTC	CASSPRTGTPYNEQFF
NA	TRBJ1-3	TRBV19	TRBD1	TGTGCCAGTAGTATTGGAACCAGGGGGCATGAAGGAAACACCATATATTTT	CASSIGTRGHEGNTIYF
NA	TRBJ2-7	TRBV6-5	NA	TGTGCCACCCAAGGGGGTCCTAGCGAGCAGTACTTC	CATQGGPSEQYF
few	TRBJ2-7	TRBV29-1	NA	TGCAGCGTTGAGGTCAGAACGGAGTCGTCGGGGGAGCAGTACTTC	CSVEVRTESSGEQYF
NA	TRBJ2-7	TRBV5-6	TRBD1	TGTGCCACCGAGGGGTGGACAGGGGAAAGTTACGAGCAGTACTTC	CATEGWTGESYEQYF
NA	TRBJ2-5	TRBV13	TRBD1	TGTGCCAGCAGTAAGACAGGGAACCAAGAGACCCAGTACTTC	CASSKTGNQETQYF
NA	TRBJ2-7	TRBV28	NA	TGTGCCAGCAGTTTTTCGCGGTACGAGCAGTACTTC	CASSFSRYEQYF
few	TRBJ2-1	TRBV7-9	NA	TGTGCCAGCAGCTTAGGTCCAGGGAATGAGCAGTTCTTC	CASSLGPGNEQFF
NA	TRBJ2-7	TRBV7-2	NA	TGTGCCAGCAGCTTACTGGCGGGGACCTACGAGCAGTACTTC	CASSLLAGTYEQYF
NA	TRBJ2-7	TRBV7-9	TRBD2	TGTGCCAGCAGCTCAGCGGGAGGGCCCACCTACGAGCAGTACTTC	CASSSAGGPTYEQYF
many	TRBJ2-7	TRBV27	TRBD2	TGTGCCAGCAGTCCTAGACTAGCGGCATCCTACGAGCAGTACTTC	CASSPRLAASYEQYF